The rows below give T cell receptor beta chains drawn from one sample of a study of blood T cells in healthy people across ages. Via MiXCR, TCRdb re-called the 5' RACE reads, giving one row per CDR3 protein. The sample contains hundreds of thousands of distinct CDR3 sequences, around 50% of which appear only once. The sequenced sample was blood. The receptors come from a man between 40 and 49 years old in good health. CDR3s include the opening cysteine and the closing phenylalanine or tryptophan. Each record gives: J gene, V gene, D gene, clone size, CDR3 DNA, CDR3 protein. The D gene is left open where the match is weak. Not every row has a clone size; where given, it reads once, few, many or a size class.

TRBJ2-1	TRBV6-2/TRBV6-3	TRBD1	NA	TGTGCCAGCAGGGGGACAGGGAGCGATGAGCAGTTCTTC	CASRGTGSDEQFF
TRBJ2-7	TRBV6-2/TRBV6-3	NA	NA	TGTGCCAGCAGCCCCGTTTATTTATACGAGCAGTACTTC	CASSPVYLYEQYF
TRBJ1-5	TRBV12-3/TRBV12-4	NA	NA	TGTGCCAGCAGTTTCGGGCCTATGGCGGGTAGCAATCAGCCCCAGCATTTT	CASSFGPMAGSNQPQHF
TRBJ2-3	TRBV7-2	NA	once	TGTGCCAGCAGCGGAGGGGTGGTCACGTTGGCAGATACGCAGTATTTT	CASSGGVVTLADTQYF
TRBJ2-7	TRBV20-1	TRBD1	NA	TGCAGTGCGGAAACAGGGGACGGCTACGAGCAGTACTTC	CSAETGDGYEQYF
TRBJ1-2	TRBV7-9	NA	NA	TGTTCCAGCAGCCCCGGGTCCCATGGCTACACCTTC	CSSSPGSHGYTF
TRBJ1-1	TRBV7-2	NA	NA	TGTGCCAGCAGCTTAGAGGCGGACTACACTAAAGCTTTCTTT	CASSLEADYTKAFF
TRBJ2-7	TRBV20-1	TRBD2	NA	TGCAGTGCTAGAGATCTTAGCGGGAGTACGTACGAGCAGTACTTC	CSARDLSGSTYEQYF
TRBJ2-7	TRBV27	TRBD1	NA	TGTGCCAGCAGTTTATCGACAGGGGGCTCCTCTGGCGAGCAGTACTTC	CASSLSTGGSSGEQYF
TRBJ2-1	TRBV12-3/TRBV12-4	TRBD2	few	TGTGCCAGCAGGTCTGGACTAGCGGGCAATGAGCAGTTCTTC	CASRSGLAGNEQFF
TRBJ2-1	TRBV25-1	TRBD1	many	TGTGCCAGCAGTGGGGACAGGGGTTGGGAGCAGTTCTTC	CASSGDRGWEQFF
TRBJ1-1	TRBV14	NA	NA	TGTGCCAGCAGCCAAGGTCTGGTCTGGGGTGAAGCTTTCTTT	CASSQGLVWGEAFF
TRBJ2-6	TRBV12-3/TRBV12-4	TRBD2	NA	TGTGCCAGCAGTTTGGGCCAGACTAGCAGGGGGGCCAACGTCCTGACTTTC	CASSLGQTSRGANVLTF
TRBJ2-7	TRBV20-1	NA	NA	TGCAGTGCTCCCAAGAAGGGGGGGGGGCTACGGGAGCAGTACTTC	CSAPKKGGGLREQYF
TRBJ1-2	TRBV5-1	TRBD1	NA	TGCGCCAGCAGCCCGGGACAGAATAATGGCTACACCTTC	CASSPGQNNGYTF
TRBJ1-6	TRBV6-1	NA	NA	TGTGCCAGCAGTGAGCCCCCGGGGGGCAATTCACCCCTCCACTTT	CASSEPPGGNSPLHF
TRBJ2-3	TRBV6-1	TRBD2	once	TGTGCCAGCAGTGAAGAAGGAGTTACTAGCGGGGCCGAGAGCACAGATACGCAGTATTTT	CASSEEGVTSGAESTDTQYF
TRBJ1-6	TRBV4-2	NA	few	TGTGCCAGCACAGGGGCGATCTCCTATAATTCACCCCTCCACTTT	CASTGAISYNSPLHF
TRBJ2-5	TRBV5-1	TRBD2	NA	TGCGCCAGCAGCTACGGGACTAGCGGGGTACGGGAGACCCAGTACTTC	CASSYGTSGVRETQYF
TRBJ2-5	TRBV29-1	NA	many	TGCAGCGTTAGTGCAGGGATGGAGACCCAGTACTTC	CSVSAGMETQYF
TRBJ1-5	TRBV21-1	NA	NA	TGTGCCAGCAGCGACCGGGTAAATACCCAATATAGCAATCAGCCCCAGCATTTT	CASSDRVNTQYSNQPQHF
TRBJ2-6	TRBV6-5	NA	few	TGTGCCAGCAGTTACTTGGTCGGGACGAAGAGCTCTGGGGCCAACGTCCTGACTTTC	CASSYLVGTKSSGANVLTF
TRBJ1-2	TRBV29-1	TRBD1	NA	TGCAGCGTTGACCTCAGGGGGCCTAACTATGGCTACACCTTC	CSVDLRGPNYGYTF
TRBJ1-1	TRBV7-9	TRBD1	few	TGTGCCAGCAGCCCCCGACAGGGGGTTGAAGCTTTCTTT	CASSPRQGVEAFF